This T cell receptor (beta chain) is from a study of technical replicates of blood from several donors. Trimming took 0 bases from V and 3 from J, leaving 12 bases between them. Germline lookup yields CDR1 SGHRS and CDR2 YFSETQ. This CDR3 comprises 15 residues. Here immunoSEQ multiplex PCR was the method, and the copy in TCRdb shows in-frame clones only, minus some. Here the sample spans fewer than 85,000 clones, just under 95% being singletons. The sample consisted of T cells isolated from PBMCs. The rearrangement uses TRBV5-1 and TRBJ1-2; D possibly corresponds to TRBD1 (5 bases). The receptor was derived from a human donor in good health. This chain's CDR3 is CASSLARATDYGYTF. CDR3 sequence (DNA): TGCGCCAGCAGCTTGGCCAGGGCAACCGACTATGGCTACACCTTC. Full variable domain (outside the CDR3, taken from reference TRBV5-1 and TRBJ1-2): KAGVTQTPRYLIKTRGQQVTLSCSPISGHRSVSWYQQTPGQGLQFLFEYFSETQRNKGNFPGRFSGRQFSNSRSEMNVSTLELGDSALYLCASSLARATDYGYTFGSGTRLTVV.